These 18 T cell receptor beta chains originate from one sample sequenced in a study of T cells in Graves' hyperthyroidism and ophthalmopathy. Amplification of TCR beta CDR3 regions was performed using RNA transcripts as template. Researchers ran a first-round RT-PCR on the TCR CDR3 using the HTBI primer set. TCRdb processed the multiplex PCR reads anew with MiXCR; each CDR3 protein has one entry. Of about 690,000 distinct CDR3 sequences listed, approximately 15% are singletons. The material sequenced was blood. These receptor sequences come from a man aged 50-59 years with Graves' hyperthyroidism.

V gene TRBV9 combines with J gene TRBJ1-3; D is unclear. The CDR3 extends over 16 amino acids. Trimming pared 3 bases from V and 4 bases from J, leaving 17 bases between. Germline assignment: CDR1 SGDLS and CDR2 YYNGEE. The CDR3 spells CASSADERWAGNTIYF. DNA for the CDR3: TGTGCCAGCAGCGCGGACGAAAGGTGGGCCGGAAACACCATATATTTT.

This clonotype was seen many times. The rearrangement joins TRBV2 to TRBJ2-3; 8 bases are shared with TRBD1. The V segment lost 4 bases and the J segment 5 bases; nucleotides outside the gene matches: 5. Germline-derived CDR1 and CDR2 are SNHLY and FYNNEI. The CDR3 runs to 14 residues. CDR3 bases: TGTGCCAGCAGTGTGACAGGGGCAAGAGATACGCAGTATTTT. Protein product: CASSVTGARDTQYF. Based on the CDR3 plus reference TRBV2 and TRBJ2-3, the full variable domain is EPEVTQTPSHQVTQMGQEVILRCVPISNHLYFYWYRQILGQKVEFLVSFYNNEISEKSEIFDDQFSVERPDGSNFTLKIRSTKLEDSAMYFCASSVTGARDTQYFGPGTRLTVL.

This clonotype was counted at least ten times. The chain has TRBV11-3 and TRBJ2-7; D might be TRBD1 or TRBD2, each matching 7 bases. Between the trimmed V and J ends, which lost 1 base and 2 bases, there was a span of 12 bases. There are 15 residues in the CDR3. Germline V gene lookup returns CDR1 SGHNT and CDR2 YENEEA. The CDR3 here is CASSLGRGGAYEQYF. CDR3 nucleotides: TGTGCCAGCAGCTTAGGCAGGGGGGGAGCCTACGAGCAGTACTTC.

This clonotype was seen ten or more times. V usage is TRBV12-3 or TRBV12-4 and J usage is TRBJ2-7; 7 nucleotides agree with TRBD1. The V segment lost 5 bases and the J segment 3 bases; nucleotides outside the gene matches: 7. This CDR3 spans 14 amino acids. The CDR3 DNA is TGTGCCAGCAGTCATGGACAGGATAGCTACGAGCAGTACTTC. It is translated as CASSHGQDSYEQYF.

This clonotype has ten or more counts. The rearrangement links TRBV20-1 to TRBJ1-1, with D tentatively TRBD1 (5 bases). The CDR3 loop spans 13 amino acids. The V gene lost 0 bases and the J gene lost 1 base, with 6 bases spanning the gap. CDR1 and CDR2 (germline): DFQATT, SNEGSKA (reference sequence). Here the CDR3 DNA reads TGCAGTGCTAGAGAAGACAGGAACACTGAAGCTTTCTTT. Protein sequence: CSAREDRNTEAFF.

This clonotype was counted only a few times. The chain recombines TRBV9 with TRBJ2-7; 9 bases agree with TRBD2. Germline CDR1 is SGDLS and CDR2 is YYNGEE. V shed 2 bases and J 1 base; nucleotides not matched to a gene: 1. The CDR3 has 14 residues. As DNA, the CDR3 is TGTGCCAGCAGCGTCCTAGCGGGATCCTACGAGCAGTACTTC. Translated: CASSVLAGSYEQYF.

This clonotype came up many times. The chain uses TRBV7-3 and TRBJ2-3; TRBD2 agrees at 11 bases. Looked up from germline, CDR1 is SGHTA and CDR2 is FQGTGA. CDR3 length equals 15 residues. The ends lost 4 bases at V and 5 bases at J; junction bases unmatched: 5. The CDR3 is CASSSHGTSGDTQYF. In nucleotides, the CDR3 is TGTGCCAGCAGCTCACACGGGACTAGCGGAGATACGCAGTATTTT.

This clonotype was seen repeatedly, ten times or more. The genes are TRBV6-2 or TRBV6-3 and TRBJ2-7; 7 bases are shared with TRBD2. The junction had 36 bases not matched to a gene; V was cut back by 0 bases and J by 7 bases. The CDR3 is made up of 24 amino acids. In germline, CDR1 is MNHEY, CDR2 SVGEGT. The CDR3 sequence: CASSYSISRLADISNSGYEWEQYF. Written as DNA, the CDR3 is TGTGCCAGCAGTTACTCGATTAGTCGGCTAGCGGATATATCCAATTCTGGCTACGAGTGGGAGCAGTACTTC.

This chain links TRBV29-1 with TRBJ1-1; D uncertain. V was shortened by 6 bases and J by 2 bases, with 16 bases between the two germline ends. From germline, CDR1 is SQVTM and CDR2 ANQGSEA. The CDR3 runs to 14 residues. CDR3 coding DNA: TGCAGCGTCTCACGAGGGCTTAGAAACACTGAAGCTTTCTTT. Translating it yields CSVSRGLRNTEAFF.

J is TRBJ2-7 and V is TRBV7-2; D is unresolved. The CDR3 runs 14 residues. Per the germline V gene, CDR1 is SGHTA and CDR2 is FQGNSA. V lost 5 bases, J lost 0 bases, and 11 bases lay in between. The CDR3 DNA reads as TGTGCCAGCAGCAAGGACGGAAGCTCCTACGAGCAGTACTTC. It encodes CASSKDGSSYEQYF. Filled out from reference TRBV7-2 and TRBJ2-7, the complete variable domain reads GAGVSQSPSNKVTEKGKDVELRCDPISGHTALYWYRQSLGQGLEFLIYFQGNSAPDKSGLPSDRFSAERTGGSVSTLTIQRTQQEDSAVYLCASSKDGSSYEQYFGPGTRLTVT.

V and J are TRBV28 and TRBJ1-1; possible D gene TRBD1, 5 bases. V was cut by 4 bases and J by 10 bases, with 16 bases left in between. The CDR3 is 13 residues long. Germline V gene lookup returns CDR1 MDHEN and CDR2 SYDVKM. The CDR3 here is CASSSQQALLAFF. CDR3 bases: TGTGCCAGCAGTTCCCAACAGGCCCTTTTAGCTTTCTTT. The complete variable domain, with remaining parts taken from reference TRBV28 and TRBJ1-1, reads DVKVTQSSRYLVKRTGEKVFLECVQDMDHENMFWYRQDPGLGLRLIYFSYDVKMKEKGDIPEGYSVSREKKERFSLILESASTNQTSMYLCASSSQQALLAFFGQGTRLTVV.

This clonotype was seen ten or more times. This chain links TRBV5-1 with TRBJ2-5; D remains ambiguous. V gave up 0 bases and J gave up 5 bases, with 11 bases separating them. The CDR3 is 14 amino acids. Germline V CDR1 and CDR2: SGHRS, YFSETQ. CDR3 sequence: CASSLGGSRETQYF. The DNA for the CDR3 is TGCGCCAGCAGCTTGGGTGGCTCCAGGGAGACCCAGTACTTC.

This sequence joins TRBV7-8 and TRBJ2-6, with no clear D. The V end lost 1 base, the J end lost 2 bases, and 9 bases lay between the germline ends. This CDR3 has 16 amino acids. Germline CDR1 SGHVS, CDR2 FQNEAQ. Here the CDR3 reads CASSLGGNTGANVLTF. For the CDR3, the DNA is TGTGCCAGCAGCTTAGGGGGAAACACTGGGGCCAACGTCCTGACTTTC.

This clonotype was seen ten or more times. CDR3 DNA sequence: TGTGCCAGCAAGGGGGGATTGGGCAATCAGCCCCAGCATTTT. Translating gives CASKGGLGNQPQHF. The chain uses TRBV2 and TRBJ1-5; D possibly corresponds to TRBD1 (6 bases). The CDR3 has 14 residues. Between the trimmed V and J ends, which lost 7 bases and 2 bases, there was a span of 12 bases. The germline V gene has CDR1 SNHLY and CDR2 FYNNEI.

The rearrangement uses TRBV5-1 and TRBJ2-5; 8 nucleotides agree with TRBD2. The CDR3 totals 15 residues. Unmatched junction bases numbered 9, after V lost 3 bases and J lost 5 bases. Germline V gene lookup returns CDR1 SGHRS and CDR2 YFSETQ. CDR3 DNA sequence: TGCGCCAGCAGCTCGGTAGCGGGATTCATGGAGACCCAGTACTTC. This encodes CASSSVAGFMETQYF. Supplemented by reference TRBV5-1 and TRBJ2-5, the full variable domain reads KAGVTQTPRYLIKTRGQQVTLSCSPISGHRSVSWYQQTPGQGLQFLFEYFSETQRNKGNFPGRFSGRQFSNSRSEMNVSTLELGDSALYLCASSSVAGFMETQYFGPGTRLLVL.

In its sample, this clonotype was seen many times. The V gene is TRBV28, the J gene TRBJ2-3; 13 nucleotides align to TRBD2. This CDR3 has 15 residues. Germline V gene sequence: CDR1 MDHEN, CDR2 SYDVKM. V lost 6 bases to trimming and J lost 6 bases; unmatched junction nucleotides: 6. In DNA form, the CDR3 reads TGTGCCAGCAGCCGGACTAGCGGGAGTCGGGATACGCAGTATTTT. It encodes CASSRTSGSRDTQYF. Complete variable domain (other parts from reference TRBV28 and TRBJ2-3): DVKVTQSSRYLVKRTGEKVFLECVQDMDHENMFWYRQDPGLGLRLIYFSYDVKMKEKGDIPEGYSVSREKKERFSLILESASTNQTSMYLCASSRTSGSRDTQYFGPGTRLTVL.

This clonotype turned up a few times. A read error is possible here, since a much larger clone lies one base away. This chain joins TRBV3-1 and TRBJ1-1, with D possibly matching TRBD1 (5 bases). Per germline, CDR1 LGHDT and CDR2 YNNKEL (reference sequence). The CDR3 loop spans 15 amino acids. DNA for the CDR3: TGTGTCAGCAGCCAAGATGGGGCAGGGTTCCCTGAAGCTTTCTTT. It yields the protein CVSSQDGAGFPEAFF. Full variable domain (remainder filled in from reference TRBV3-1 and TRBJ1-1): DTAVSQTPKYLVTQMGNDKSIKCEQNLGHDTMYWYKQDSKKFLKIMFSYNNKELIINETVPNRFSPKSPDKAHLNLHINSLELGDSAVYFCVSSQDGAGFPEAFFGQGTRLTVV.

The chain carries TRBV20-1 and TRBJ2-1; D gene ambiguous. CDR3 length: 14 residues. Trimming pared 6 bases from V and 0 bases from J, leaving 12 bases between. CDR1 and CDR2 (germline): DFQATT, SNEGSKA (reference sequence). This CDR3 is CSANSLGSYNEQFF. The CDR3 nucleotides are TGCAGTGCAAACAGCCTTGGCTCCTACAATGAGCAGTTCTTC.